These 24 T cell receptor beta chains were all obtained from the same sample, sequenced in a study of blood T cell repertoires in COVID-19. TCRdb's table, derived via immunoSEQ multiplex PCR, lists solely in-frame clones and lacks some. This table has tens of thousands of clones, roughly 73% appearing once. Material for sequencing was peripheral blood. The receptors here all came from a woman aged 60 to 75 with acute or convalescent COVID-19.

The chain couples TRBV3-1 (or the pseudogene TRBV3-2) to TRBJ1-1, with 10 positions matching TRBD1. The J segment lost 0 bases and the V segment lost 4 bases, leaving 2 bases of the junction unmatched. Per germline, CDR1 LGHDT and CDR2 YNNKEL (reference sequence). The CDR3 length is 15 residues. DNA of the CDR3: TGTGCCAGCAGCCGGACAGGGGGTATGAACACTGAAGCTTTCTTT. It specifies CASSRTGGMNTEAFF.

This chain joins TRBV10-2 and TRBJ2-1; 7 positions agree with TRBD1. CDR1 is WSHSY and CDR2 is SAAADI in the germline V gene. V trimming: 6 bases; J trimming: 8 bases; junction bases outside the gene matches: 16. The CDR3 consists of 16 residues. The CDR3 nucleotides read TGCGCCAGCAGCGTCTTCCCGGGACAGCGCACCGATGAGCAGTTCTTC. Translated: CASSVFPGQRTDEQFF.

This chain connects TRBV24-1 to TRBJ2-7, with TRBD1 as a possible D gene (6 bases). V lost 2 bases to trimming and J lost 6 bases, with 10 bases between them. The CDR3 sequence is 13 residues long. Germline CDR1 and CDR2: KGHDR and SFDVKD. The CDR3 region has the DNA TGTGCCACCAGTGATTCAGGGGAAGGCGAGCAGTACTTC. It codes for CATSDSGEGEQYF.

This rearrangement joins TRBV2 to TRBJ2-7; the D is unclear. The germline gives CDR1 SNHLY, CDR2 FYNNEI. Trimming took 4 bases from V and 7 from J, leaving 8 bases between them. The CDR3 is 11 amino acids. CDR3 region: CASSGRGEQYF. Here the CDR3 DNA reads TGTGCCAGCAGTGGAAGAGGAGAGCAGTACTTC.

The chain carries TRBV27 and TRBJ2-1; 12 nucleotides match TRBD2. Trimming took 6 bases from V and 8 from J; bases not matched to a gene: 11. This CDR3 contains 16 residues. Germline CDR1 reads MNHEY; CDR2 reads SMNVEV (reference sequence). The chain's CDR3 is CASRASSGGARYEQFF. CDR3 DNA: TGTGCCAGCAGGGCATCTAGCGGGGGGGCACGGTATGAGCAGTTCTTC.

A few counts support this clone. V is TRBV3-1 (or the pseudogene TRBV3-2) and J is TRBJ2-7; no definite D call. Germline V gene data show CDR1 as LGHDT and CDR2 as YNNKEL (reference sequence). Deletions cut 3 bases from V and 7 bases from J, with 10 bases between. The length of the CDR3 is 12 residues. This CDR3 reads CASSHPAGEQYF. Here the CDR3 DNA reads TGTGCCAGCAGCCACCCGGCAGGAGAGCAGTACTTC.

The chain recombines TRBV5-1 with TRBJ1-1; no clear D gene. The CDR3 is made up of 13 amino acids. CDR1 is SGHRS and CDR2 is YFSETQ in the germline V gene. Trimming removed 3 bases at V and 0 bases at J, with 6 bases between. The CDR3 DNA follows: TGCGCCAGCAGCTCCGACTTGAACACTGAAGCTTTCTTT. Residues: CASSSDLNTEAFF.

This clone showed up just a few times. J is TRBJ2-3 and V is TRBV2; TRBD2 is a possible D gene (6 bases). The CDR3 contains 13 residues. The germline V gene has CDR1 SNHLY and CDR2 FYNNEI. Between the trimmed V and J ends, which lost 6 bases and 4 bases, there was a span of 11 bases. CDR3 protein: CASSWGVPDTQYF. CDR3 sequence (DNA): TGTGCCAGCAGCTGGGGGGTCCCAGATACGCAGTATTTT.

V gene TRBV5-1 combines with J gene TRBJ1-1; TRBD1 matches 7 bases. Germline values: CDR1 SGHRS, CDR2 YFSETQ. The CDR3 has 15 residues. V was clipped by 2 bases and J by 0 bases; unmatched bases: 4. The CDR3 loop reads CASSFRQGLNTEAFF. The DNA of the CDR3 is TGCGCCAGCAGCTTCCGACAGGGATTGAACACTGAAGCTTTCTTT.

The V and J genes are TRBV3-1 (or the pseudogene TRBV3-2) and TRBJ2-4; 9 bases are a match to TRBD1. This CDR3 comprises 19 residues. Germline trimming cut 1 base from V and 5 bases from J; bases unmatched to any gene: 15. Per germline, CDR1 LGHDT and CDR2 YNNKEL (reference sequence). CDR3 in amino acids: CASSQVSGQGPYRENIQYF. In DNA form, the CDR3 reads TGTGCCAGCAGCCAAGTGTCAGGACAGGGGCCCTATCGAGAAAACATTCAGTACTTC.

This chain joins TRBV5-6 and TRBJ2-1, with unresolved D. The germline CDR1 and CDR2 sequences are SGHDT and YYEEEE. This CDR3 comprises 14 residues. V lost 0 bases, J lost 0 bases, and 4 bases lay in between. The CDR3 DNA is TGTGCCAGCAGCTTGGTATCCTCCTACAATGAGCAGTTCTTC. It is translated as CASSLVSSYNEQFF.

V gene TRBV4-1 combines with J gene TRBJ2-7; 7 bases line up with TRBD1. This CDR3 has 17 residues. The germline V gene has CDR1 MGHRA and CDR2 YSYEKL. The J segment lost 7 bases and the V segment lost 4 bases, leaving 19 bases of the junction unmatched. The CDR3 is CASSLYPTRQGSSEQYF. The CDR3 nucleotides are TGCGCCAGCAGCCTTTACCCCACTCGACAGGGATCTTCGGAGCAGTACTTC.

The chain employs TRBV7-3 and TRBJ2-1; 10 positions agree with TRBD2. V dropped 5 bases and J dropped 10; count of bases not matched to a gene: 14. The germline V gene has CDR1 SGHTA and CDR2 FQGTGA. This CDR3 is 16 amino acids long. The CDR3 is CASSPQGSGGAREQFF. Written as DNA, the CDR3 is TGTGCCAGCAGCCCCCAGGGCAGCGGGGGGGCCCGGGAGCAGTTCTTC. Full variable domain (remainder filled in from reference TRBV7-3 and TRBJ2-1): GAGVSQTPSNKVTEKGKYVELRCDPISGHTALYWYRQSLGQGPEFLIYFQGTGAADDSGLPNDRFFAVRPEGSVSTLKIQRTERGDSAVYLCASSPQGSGGAREQFFGPGTRLTVL.

The chain couples TRBV5-1 to TRBJ1-1, with a possible D match to TRBD1 (6 bases). V shed 7 bases and J shed 4 bases, with 20 bases lying between them. The CDR3 is 15 residues long. The germline gives CDR1 SGHRS, CDR2 YFSETQ. CDR3 nucleotide sequence: TGCGCCAGCGTTTCTGCCCCAGGCAGGGGCACTGAAGCTTTCTTT. Translating it yields CASVSAPGRGTEAFF.

This clone has a count of ten or more. V usage is TRBV18 and J usage is TRBJ1-5; possible D gene TRBD1, 5 bases. Trimming cost V 2 bases and J 3 bases, with 11 bases left between them. The CDR3 is 15 residues long. Germline V gives CDR1 KGHSH, CDR2 LQKENI. CDR3 in DNA: TGTGCCAGCTCACCATGGGGGGGAAACAATCAGCCCCAGCATTTT. Translated, it gives CASSPWGGNNQPQHF.

V and J are TRBV12-5 and TRBJ2-1; D gene ambiguous. V dropped 1 base and J dropped 5 bases, with 9 bases sitting between them. Looked up from germline, CDR1 is LGHNT and CDR2 is FRNRAP. The CDR3 contains 14 residues. The CDR3 loop reads CASGLEDMHNEQFF. As DNA, the CDR3 is TGTGCTAGTGGTTTGGAAGACATGCACAATGAGCAGTTCTTC. The full variable domain, in which reference TRBV12-5 and TRBJ2-1 provide the parts outside the CDR3, is DARVTQTPRHKVTEMGQEVTMRCQPILGHNTVFWYRQTMMQGLELLAYFRNRAPLDDSGMPKDRFSAEMPDATLATLKIQPSEPRDSAVYFCASGLEDMHNEQFFGPGTRLTVL.

This chain connects TRBV30 to TRBJ1-1, with D perhaps TRBD1 (5 bases). The CDR3 is 13 amino acids. Trimming stripped 2 bases from V and 5 bases from J, with 12 bases between. The germline V gene has CDR1 GTSNPN and CDR2 SVGIG (reference sequence). The DNA of the CDR3 is TGTGCCTGGAGTTTAAGGGGATGGACTGAAGCTTTCTTT. Protein: CAWSLRGWTEAFF.

This clone was seen more than once but under ten times. The chain employs TRBV30 and TRBJ1-1; weak D call: TRBD1 (5 bases). The V gene's germline CDR1 is GTSNPN and CDR2 SVGIG (reference sequence). Trimming cost V 2 bases and J 1 base, with 11 bases left between them. The CDR3 is 14 residues long. CDR3 residues: CAWSTGGRNTEAFF. Written as DNA, the CDR3 is TGTGCCTGGAGTACGGGGGGGAGGAACACTGAAGCTTTCTTT. The full variable domain, with the rest looked up from reference TRBV30 and TRBJ1-1, is SQTIHQWPATLVQPVGSPLSLECTVEGTSNPNLYWYRQAAGRGLQLLFYSVGIGQISSEVPQNLSASRPQDRQFILSSKKLLLSDSGFYLCAWSTGGRNTEAFFGQGTRLTVV.

The chain uses TRBV6-6 and TRBJ2-1, with a possible D match to TRBD2 (6 bases). Trimming removed 0 bases from V and 7 bases from J, with 13 bases in between. This CDR3 region has 15 residues. Germline CDR1 MNHNY, CDR2 SVGAGI (reference sequence). The CDR3 region has the DNA TGTGCCAGCAGTTACTCGATGGGCAGCGGGAATGAGCAGTTCTTC. Protein sequence: CASSYSMGSGNEQFF.

The genes are TRBV27 and TRBJ2-7, with D possibly matching TRBD2 (5 bases). Germline assignment: CDR1 MNHEY and CDR2 SMNVEV (reference sequence). The CDR3 sequence is 19 residues long. V lost 6 bases and J lost 0, with 27 bases in between. This CDR3 reads CASRDYGVPSPFSSYEQYF. DNA of the CDR3: TGTGCCAGCAGAGACTACGGGGTCCCTTCCCCCTTTAGCTCCTACGAGCAGTACTTC.

The chain is built from TRBV4-2 and TRBJ2-1; 9 bases are a match to TRBD2. Germline V CDR1 and CDR2: LGHNA, YNFKEQ. The CDR3 sequence is 15 residues long. V was clipped by 4 bases and J by 8 bases; unmatched bases: 9. For the CDR3, the DNA is TGTGCCAGCAGCCGGCGGGCGGGGGGGCCGGATGAGCAGTTCTTC. Its translation: CASSRRAGGPDEQFF.

The V call is TRBV7-9, the J call TRBJ1-5, with 10 bases that match TRBD1. Looked up from germline, CDR1 is SEHNR and CDR2 is FQNEAQ (reference sequence). The CDR3 has 19 amino acids. V lost 5 bases and J lost 0; bases outside the gene matches: 13. The CDR3 DNA reads TGTGCCAGCAGCCAGAGGAACGGGACAGGGGTTTATAGCAATCAGCCCCAGCATTTT. Translated: CASSQRNGTGVYSNQPQHF.

J is TRBJ2-3 and V is TRBV4-2, with TRBD2 identical over 8 bases. The CDR3 extends over 17 amino acids. Germline V gives CDR1 LGHNA, CDR2 YNFKEQ. V dropped 1 base and J dropped 1; count of bases not matched to a gene: 7. CDR3 in amino acids: CASSQAGGQGGTDTQYF. In DNA, the CDR3 is TGTGCCAGCAGCCAAGCGGGGGGGCAGGGCGGCACAGATACGCAGTATTTT.

The chain's CDR3 is CASSFSHTENTEAFF. The CDR3 coding sequence is TGTGCCAGCAGCTTCAGCCATACAGAGAACACTGAAGCTTTCTTT. The rearrangement joins TRBV7-9 to TRBJ1-1; no clear D. The CDR3 totals 15 residues. V lost 3 bases and J 1 base, leaving 12 bases between the germline ends. Germline V CDR1 and CDR2: SEHNR, FQNEAQ (reference sequence).